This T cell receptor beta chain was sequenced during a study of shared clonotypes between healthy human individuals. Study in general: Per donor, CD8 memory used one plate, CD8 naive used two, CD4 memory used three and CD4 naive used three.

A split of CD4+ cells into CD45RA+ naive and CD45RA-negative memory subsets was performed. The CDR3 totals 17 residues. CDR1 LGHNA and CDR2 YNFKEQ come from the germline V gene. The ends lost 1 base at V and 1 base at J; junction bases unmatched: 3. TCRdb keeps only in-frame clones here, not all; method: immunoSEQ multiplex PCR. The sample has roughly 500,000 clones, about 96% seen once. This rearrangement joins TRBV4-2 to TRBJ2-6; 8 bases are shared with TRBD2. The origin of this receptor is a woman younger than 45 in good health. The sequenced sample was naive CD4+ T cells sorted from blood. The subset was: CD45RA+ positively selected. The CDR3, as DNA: TGTGCCAGCAGCCAAGCTGGCGGGGGGTCTGGGGCCAACGTCCTGACTTTC. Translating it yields CASSQAGGGSGANVLTF.